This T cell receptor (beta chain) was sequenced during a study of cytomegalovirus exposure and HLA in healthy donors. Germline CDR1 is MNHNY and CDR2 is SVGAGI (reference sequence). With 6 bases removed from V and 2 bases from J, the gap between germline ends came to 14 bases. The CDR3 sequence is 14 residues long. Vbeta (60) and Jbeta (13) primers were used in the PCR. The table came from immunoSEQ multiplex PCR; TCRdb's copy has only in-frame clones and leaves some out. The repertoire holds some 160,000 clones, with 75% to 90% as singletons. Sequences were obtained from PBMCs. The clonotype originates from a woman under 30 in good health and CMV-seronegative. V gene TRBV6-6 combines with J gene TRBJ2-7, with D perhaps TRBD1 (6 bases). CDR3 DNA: TGTGCCAGCAGACCTACCACAGGGACCTACGAGCAGTACTTC. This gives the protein CASRPTTGTYEQYF.